This T cell receptor beta chain was sequenced for a study of blood T cells in healthy people across ages. For the second PCR, which ran for about 6 to 11 cycles, a sample-barcoded 5' primer and a J-beta primer mix were used. TCRdb ran MiXCR on the 5' RACE reads and lists one entry per CDR3 protein. The data hold roughly 800,000 distinct CDR3 sequences, with 55% to 75% observed a single time. This clonotype turned up a few times. This CDR3 spans 15 amino acids. Germline CDR1 is LNHNV and CDR2 is YYDKDF (reference sequence). The sequenced sample consisted of blood. The chain links TRBV15 to TRBJ2-7, with D uncertain. The end of the DNA aligns better with TRBJ2-5, so the J call may be wrong. This TCR derives from a man under 40 in good health. The CDR3 region has the DNA TGTGCCACCAGCAGAGATGGCCAAACGAAGGGGACCCAGTACTTC. Amino acids: CATSRDGQTKGTQYF.